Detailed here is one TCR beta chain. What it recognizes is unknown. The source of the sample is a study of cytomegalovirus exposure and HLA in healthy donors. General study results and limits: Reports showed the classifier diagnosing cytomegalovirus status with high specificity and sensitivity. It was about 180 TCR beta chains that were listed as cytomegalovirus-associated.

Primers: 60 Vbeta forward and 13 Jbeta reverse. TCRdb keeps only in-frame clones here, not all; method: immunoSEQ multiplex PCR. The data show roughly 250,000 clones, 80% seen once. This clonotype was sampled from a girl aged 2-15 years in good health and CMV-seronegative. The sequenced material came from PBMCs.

This CDR3 reads CASSLGSDTEAFF. CDR3 sequence (DNA): TGCGCCAGCAGCTTGGGGTCGGACACTGAAGCTTTCTTT. The V gene is TRBV5-1, the J gene TRBJ1-1; the D is unclear. Germline CDR1 reads SGHRS; CDR2 reads YFSETQ. V lost 0 bases and J lost 3, with 6 bases in between. This CDR3 contains 13 residues.